The TCR beta chain described here comes from a study of blood T cell repertoires in COVID-19. Looking at the study overall: COVID-19 samples, acute and convalescent, were from the United States, Italy and Spain.

Clones were sequenced by immunoSEQ multiplex PCR, and TCRdb holds only the in-frame ones, with some missing. The top ten clones hold 1.5% to 2% of a sample with about 320,000 clones, approximately 90% of them seen once. CDR3 length: 14 amino acids. Trimming removed 6 bases from V and 3 bases from J, with 11 bases in between. Germline lookup yields CDR1 WSHSY and CDR2 SAAADI. What was sequenced was peripheral blood. The V and J genes are TRBV10-2 and TRBJ1-4; maybe TRBD1 (6 bases). This sequence was found in a woman aged 25-40 years with COVID-19, enrolled during active disease. DNA of the CDR3: TGCGCCAGCAGCTTACAGGGACCTAATGAAAAACTGTTTTTT. Amino acid sequence: CASSLQGPNEKLFF.